This T cell receptor (beta chain) emerged from a study of molecular identifiers for immune sequencing clone quantification. This clonotype was seen repeatedly, ten times or more. CDR3 size: 16 residues. CDR1 SQVTM and CDR2 ANQGSEA come from the germline V gene. Trimming removed 4 bases from V and 4 bases from J, with 22 bases in between. When naive CD8 T cells were sorted, they were gated as CD8+CD4-CCR7+CD45RA+. TCRdb independently ran MiXCR on the PCR reads; one entry per CDR3 protein. The sample holds 40,000 to 50,000 distinct CDR3 sequences; over 15% are singletons and the top ten take approximately 1%.

Sequencing was carried out using naive CD8+ T cells from blood, with Jurkat cell RNA spiked in. The subset denotes: FACS-sorted CD8+CD4-CCR7+CD45RA+ naive T cells. This receptor was identified in a human donor in good health. Some libraries in this study had Jurkat cell RNA spiked in. The chain employs TRBV29-1 and TRBJ1-2; D not certain. CDR3 region: CSVVTGVGPAPYGYTF. The CDR3 DNA reads as TGCAGCGTTGTAACTGGGGTCGGTCCGGCTCCCTATGGCTACACCTTC.